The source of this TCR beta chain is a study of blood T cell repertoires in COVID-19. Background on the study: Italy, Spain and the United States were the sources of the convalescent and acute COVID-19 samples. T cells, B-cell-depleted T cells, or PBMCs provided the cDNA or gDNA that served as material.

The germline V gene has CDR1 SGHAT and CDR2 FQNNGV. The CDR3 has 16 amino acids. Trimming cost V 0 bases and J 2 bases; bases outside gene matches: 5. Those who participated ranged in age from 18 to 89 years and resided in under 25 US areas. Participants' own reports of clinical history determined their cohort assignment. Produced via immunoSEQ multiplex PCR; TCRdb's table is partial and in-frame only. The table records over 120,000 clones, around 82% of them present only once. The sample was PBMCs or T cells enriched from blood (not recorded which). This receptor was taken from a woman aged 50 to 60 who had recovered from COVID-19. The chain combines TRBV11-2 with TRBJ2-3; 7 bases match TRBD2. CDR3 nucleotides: TGTGCCAGCAGCTTAGATCCTAGCGGTTACACAGATACGCAGTATTTT. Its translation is CASSLDPSGYTDTQYF.